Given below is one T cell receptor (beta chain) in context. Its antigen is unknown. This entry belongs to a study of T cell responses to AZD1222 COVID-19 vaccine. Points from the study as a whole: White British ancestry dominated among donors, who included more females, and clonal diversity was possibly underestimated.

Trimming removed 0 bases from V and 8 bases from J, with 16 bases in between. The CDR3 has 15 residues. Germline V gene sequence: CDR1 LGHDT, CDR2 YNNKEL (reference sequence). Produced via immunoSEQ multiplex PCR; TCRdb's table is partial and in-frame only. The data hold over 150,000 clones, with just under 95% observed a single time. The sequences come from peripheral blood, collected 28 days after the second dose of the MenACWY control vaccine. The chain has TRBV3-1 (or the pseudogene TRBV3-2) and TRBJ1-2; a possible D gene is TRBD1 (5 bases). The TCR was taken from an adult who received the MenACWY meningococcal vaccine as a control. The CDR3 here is CASSQEAGQIRGYTF. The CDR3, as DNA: TGTGCCAGCAGCCAAGAAGCAGGGCAAATTCGAGGCTACACCTTC.